Listed below are T cell receptor beta chains from one sample, sequenced in a study of graft-versus-host responses after intestinal transplantation. Measured with immunoSEQ multiplex PCR; TCRdb has only the in-frame clones, and not every one. The profile covers around 37,000 clones, with around 83% appearing a single time and under 4% taken by the ten largest. This sample comprised PBMCs, obtained 1,000 to 1,300 days after transplant. The receptors shown here come from a human patient who received an intestinal transplant, so some T cells may come from the graft donor. The CDR3 runs from the conserved cysteine through the conserved F or W. D genes are given only for firm matches. Rows give clone size only sometimes, using once, few, many, or a class for an expanded clone.

DNA,CDR3,D,V,size,J
TGTGCCACCAGCACTAAGCGTCAAGAGACCCAGTACTTC,CATSTKRQETQYF,.,TRBV15,.,TRBJ2-5
TGTGCCAGCAGCTTGCTAGGGAATGATCAGCCCCAGCATTTT,CASSLLGNDQPQHF,.,TRBV5-8,few,TRBJ1-5
TGTGCCAGTAGTCGAGCCGGAACAGGGGGCGAGGGTGGCTACACCTTC,CASSRAGTGGEGGYTF,TRBD1,TRBV19,.,TRBJ1-2
TGTGCCAGCAGCAGAACAGGGGGCTATGGCTACACCTTC,CASSRTGGYGYTF,TRBD1,TRBV6-5,.,TRBJ1-2
TGTGCCAGCAGTGTCTTCAGGGGGAGGCCCCAGCATTTT,CASSVFRGRPQHF,TRBD1,TRBV6-5,.,TRBJ1-5
TGTGCCAGCAGACTAGCTGCCAGCAATGAGCAGTTCTTC,CASRLAASNEQFF,.,TRBV7-9,.,TRBJ2-1
TGCGCCAGCAGTGAGTCTGCAGCGAAAGGGGCTGAGCAGTTCTTC,CASSESAAKGAEQFF,.,TRBV10-1,.,TRBJ2-1
TGTGCCAGCAGGTCAAGGGGGCTCGGACTAACGGAGCAGTTCTTC,CASRSRGLGLTEQFF,.,TRBV27,.,TRBJ2-1
TGCGCCAGCAGCTTGGAAGGGGGCTCCTATGGCTACACCTTC,CASSLEGGSYGYTF,TRBD1,TRBV5-1,.,TRBJ1-2
TGTGCCTGGATAGGGACCCAGTCCGGCGAGCAGTACTTC,CAWIGTQSGEQYF,.,TRBV30,.,TRBJ2-7
TGCGCCAGCAGCCAAGATCAAAGGGGGGTACTAGCGGGAGCCCAGTACTTC,CASSQDQRGVLAGAQYF,TRBD2,TRBV4-1,.,TRBJ2-7
TGTGCCAGCACCAGGACAGCAGCCAAAAACATTCAGTACTTC,CASTRTAAKNIQYF,.,TRBV28,once,TRBJ2-4
TGTGCCAGCAGTCAGGAGAGCGGAACGAACACCGGGGAGCTGTTTTTT,CASSQESGTNTGELFF,.,TRBV5-4,.,TRBJ2-2
TGTGCCAGCAGCCAAGTCGGGGCCGGGGAGCTGTTTTTT,CASSQVGAGELFF,.,TRBV14,.,TRBJ2-2
TGTGCCAGCACGACAGGGGGCATTTACGAGCAGTACTTC,CASTTGGIYEQYF,TRBD1,TRBV18,.,TRBJ2-7
TGCGCCAGCAGTGAGGATGGGACGATCACCGGGGAGCTGTTTTTT,CASSEDGTITGELFF,.,TRBV2,.,TRBJ2-2
TGCGCCAGCAGCTTAAGATTACAGGGAGGACTTGCAACTAATGAAAAACTGTTTTTT,CASSLRLQGGLATNEKLFF,.,TRBV5-1,.,TRBJ1-4
TGCAGCGTTTGGGGAACGGAGACCCAGTACTTC,CSVWGTETQYF,.,TRBV29-1,.,TRBJ2-5
TGTGCCAGCAGCCATGGGGGAGGGGCTGAAGCTTTCTTT,CASSHGGGAEAFF,.,TRBV14,few,TRBJ1-1
TGTGCCAGCTCACCATCACGACTCCGAGCGTCGGTGGAGCTGTTTTTT,CASSPSRLRASVELFF,.,TRBV18,.,TRBJ2-2
TGTGCCAGCAGCGCGACAGGGATCAAGGAAAAACTGTTTTTT,CASSATGIKEKLFF,TRBD1,TRBV9,.,TRBJ1-4
TGTGCCAGCAGCTTAGAGAACACCGGGGAGCTGTTTTTT,CASSLENTGELFF,.,TRBV11-3,.,TRBJ2-2
TGCGCCAGCAGCTTGGCCCCTCACACTGTAAGCTCCTACAATGAGCAGTTCTTC,CASSLAPHTVSSYNEQFF,.,TRBV5-1,.,TRBJ2-1
TGTGCCAGCAGCTCCCCGGGACAGGGGACGCGCGAGCAGTACTTC,CASSSPGQGTREQYF,TRBD1,TRBV4-2,.,TRBJ2-7
TGTGCCAGCAGCTCCTCAGGACTATCGGGAGATACGCAGTATTTT,CASSSSGLSGDTQYF,.,TRBV11-3,.,TRBJ2-3
TGTGCCAGCAGCCCAACCGGGACCACCTACGAGCAGTACTTC,CASSPTGTTYEQYF,.,TRBV28,.,TRBJ2-7
TGTGCCAGCAGTTTATCGGCAGGGGGCGGAGGTGGCTACACCTTC,CASSLSAGGGGGYTF,TRBD1,TRBV28,.,TRBJ1-2
TGTGCCAGCAGCCCGGGACAGTTAGCTAACTATGGCTACACCTTC,CASSPGQLANYGYTF,TRBD1,TRBV28,.,TRBJ1-2
TGCGCCAGCAGCTCGGCGATTGGGGGGGCTAATGAAAAACTGTTTTTT,CASSSAIGGANEKLFF,.,TRBV5-1,.,TRBJ1-4
TGCGCCAGCAGCCAAGATTGGGTTGACAGTTACAATGAGCAGTTCTTC,CASSQDWVDSYNEQFF,.,TRBV4-1,once,TRBJ2-1
TGCGCCAGCAGCCAAGAGGTGGGCCTAGGCTCCTACGAGCAGTACTTC,CASSQEVGLGSYEQYF,.,TRBV4-1,.,TRBJ2-7
TGCGCCAGCAGACAACTAGCGGGAGGCCGCAATGAGCAGTTCTTC,CASRQLAGGRNEQFF,TRBD2,TRBV5-1,once,TRBJ2-1
TGTGCCAGCAGTGACGGACAGGGACACACAGATACGCAGTATTTT,CASSDGQGHTDTQYF,TRBD1,TRBV6-1,.,TRBJ2-3
TGCGCCAGCAGCTCCGGGGGGTACACAGATACGCAGTATTTT,CASSSGGYTDTQYF,TRBD2,TRBV5-1,.,TRBJ2-3
TGTGCCAGCCGAAAGGCGGGGGGGAACACCGGGGAGCTGTTTTTT,CASRKAGGNTGELFF,TRBD2,TRBV13,.,TRBJ2-2
TGTGCCAGCAGTTTAAGGCAGGGGCTCGGACTAACTAATGAAAAACTGTTTTTT,CASSLRQGLGLTNEKLFF,.,TRBV28,.,TRBJ1-4
TGTGCCATCAGTCCCGGGACAGGGCTGAACACTGAAGCTTTCTTT,CAISPGTGLNTEAFF,TRBD1,TRBV10-3,.,TRBJ1-1
TGTGCCAGCAGCCCGGCTCGGGGGAGAGCCTACAATGAGCAGTTCTTC,CASSPARGRAYNEQFF,.,TRBV14,.,TRBJ2-1
TGTGCCAGCAGTTCCTCAGGGTCCCGAAGGAACTATGGCTACACCTTC,CASSSSGSRRNYGYTF,.,TRBV27,.,TRBJ1-2
TGTGCCAGCAGACGGGACGGAATTTTTCTCAATGAGCAGTTCTTC,CASRRDGIFLNEQFF,.,TRBV6-5,.,TRBJ2-1
TGCGCCAGCAGCCCCCAATGGGGTATGGGCGAGCAGTACTTC,CASSPQWGMGEQYF,.,TRBV5-1,.,TRBJ2-7
TGTGCCAGCAGTTTACCCTGGGGGGATGGCTACACCTTC,CASSLPWGDGYTF,.,TRBV28,.,TRBJ1-2
TGCGCCAGCAGCTTGCGGCAGGTTGGCGGGGAGCAGTTCTTC,CASSLRQVGGEQFF,.,TRBV5-1,.,TRBJ2-1
TGTGCCAGTAGTATCGACAGGGACACTGAAGCTTTCTTT,CASSIDRDTEAFF,TRBD1,TRBV19,.,TRBJ1-1
TGTGCCAGCAGTGAAGCGCTTCGTAACTATAATTCACCCCTCCACTTT,CASSEALRNYNSPLHF,.,TRBV6-1,.,TRBJ1-6
TGTGCCAGCAGCGTATCCAATAATGAAAAACTGTTTTTT,CASSVSNNEKLFF,.,TRBV9,.,TRBJ1-4
TGTGCCAGCAGTGAACTAGCGGGAGGGCCGGGCGAGCAGTACTTC,CASSELAGGPGEQYF,TRBD2,TRBV6-1,.,TRBJ2-7
TGCGCCAGCAGTGAGTCTGACTGGGATGAAGCTTTCTTT,CASSESDWDEAFF,.,TRBV6-5,.,TRBJ1-1
TGCAGCGTCGGGACAGGCCCTAGGGAGCAGTACTTC,CSVGTGPREQYF,TRBD1,TRBV29-1,.,TRBJ2-7
TGTGCCAGCAGCCCTGGACAGGGTCTCTACGAGCAGTACTTC,CASSPGQGLYEQYF,TRBD1,TRBV9,.,TRBJ2-7
TGTGCCAGCAGCCCAAAACCCGGGACTTGGAACACTGAAGCTTTCTTT,CASSPKPGTWNTEAFF,.,TRBV5-4,.,TRBJ1-1
TGTGCCAGCAGTTTATCCCAAGGGGGCACCGGGGAGCTGTTTTTT,CASSLSQGGTGELFF,.,TRBV28,.,TRBJ2-2
TGTGCCAGCAGAGTCTCCCAAGACTATGGCTACACCTTC,CASRVSQDYGYTF,.,TRBV6-6,.,TRBJ1-2
TGTGCCAGTAGCAACCATATTAGACAGGGAAGGAGGCAGTATTTT,CASSNHIRQGRRQYF,TRBD1,TRBV19,once,TRBJ2-3